This TCR beta chain was identified during a study of response to subunit inactivated influenza vaccine. One entry per CDR3 protein, called by TCRdb with MiXCR from the RT-PCR reads. The data contain a few hundred thousand distinct CDR3 sequences, 11% to 15% of them singletons. Worth noting for this clonotype: Its matching antigen is unknown.

V was clipped by 2 bases and J by 3 bases; unmatched bases: 4. The CDR3 extends over 16 amino acids. Germline assignment: CDR1 SGHRS and CDR2 YFSETQ. Whole-study findings and limits: The authors put forward the suggestion that each seasonal influenza vaccination may bring in only a limited number of new T cells.

The receptor's source is a man aged 45 to 65 who received an inactivated influenza vaccine. Sequences were derived from PBMCs from blood, sampled about 12 days after vaccination. The J gene is TRBJ2-3, the V gene TRBV5-1, with 12 positions matching TRBD2. The DNA of the CDR3 is TGCGCCAGCAGCTTCGGGACTAGCGGGTTGACAGATACGCAGTATTTT. Protein: CASSFGTSGLTDTQYF.